This TCR beta chain was identified in a study of blood T cell repertoires in COVID-19. Study-level background: The United States, Italy and Spain supplied acute and convalescent COVID-19 samples.

The protocol was immunoSEQ multiplex PCR, while the TCRdb copy is restricted to in-frame clones and leaves out a portion. Here the sample spans roughly 120,000 clones, 80% being singletons. V trimming: 1 base; J trimming: 8 bases; junction bases outside the gene matches: 6. Germline-derived CDR1 and CDR2 are SGHRS and YFSETQ. The CDR3 extends over 14 amino acids. This clonotype originated in a man between 65 and 79 years old with acute or convalescent COVID-19. V usage is TRBV5-1 and J usage is TRBJ1-2; 9 nucleotides agree with TRBD1. Sequencing was done on a sample of peripheral blood. The CDR3: CASSLPDRGLGYTF. The CDR3 DNA reads TGCGCCAGCAGCTTGCCGGACAGGGGTTTGGGCTACACCTTC. Complete variable domain (other parts from reference TRBV5-1 and TRBJ1-2): KAGVTQTPRYLIKTRGQQVTLSCSPISGHRSVSWYQQTPGQGLQFLFEYFSETQRNKGNFPGRFSGRQFSNSRSEMNVSTLELGDSALYLCASSLPDRGLGYTFGSGTRLTVV.